Ten or more counts support the clone carrying this T cell receptor (beta chain). V lost 5 bases, J lost 0 bases, and 8 bases lay in between. The length of the CDR3 is 15 residues. In germline, CDR1 is SGHTA, CDR2 FQGNSA. Each CDR3 protein is one row after TCRdb ran MiXCR on the reads. The table has some 220,000 distinct CDR3 sequences, 6.5% seen once. These data come from a study of T cell repertoires in cytomegalovirus infection. The clonotype originates from a human donor in good health (CMV status not recorded). Some clones in this sample may be carry-over from other donors' samples. Sequenced material: PBMCs. This chain connects TRBV7-2 to TRBJ2-6; D call uncertain. CDR3 DNA sequence: TGTGCCAGCAGCCTGCAAATCTCTGGGGCCAACGTCCTGACTTTC. Its translation is CASSLQISGANVLTF.